Listed here are 29 T cell receptor beta chains from one sample, sequenced in a study of response to subunit inactivated influenza vaccine. TCRdb re-analysed the RT-PCR reads in MiXCR, keeping a single row per CDR3 protein. The sample lists 500,000 to 600,000 distinct CDR3 sequences; about 8% were seen once. Sequences were derived from PBMCs from blood, sampled around 25 months after vaccination. The source is a man aged 50 to 69 who received an inactivated influenza vaccine.

This clonotype was detected only a few times. This chain links TRBV11-1 with TRBJ2-1; maybe TRBD1 (5 bases). CDR1 SGHAT and CDR2 FQDESV come from the germline V gene (reference sequence). The CDR3 consists of 15 residues. V lost 2 bases and J lost 9, with 17 bases in between. The CDR3 DNA sequence: TGTGCCAGCAGCTTAAGGGGCGTCCAGCTTGGTGAGCAGTTCTTC. Encoded protein: CASSLRGVQLGEQFF. Based on the CDR3 plus reference TRBV11-1 and TRBJ2-1, the full variable domain is EAEVAQSPRYKITEKSQAVAFWCDPISGHATLYWYRQILGQGPELLVQFQDESVVDDSQLPKDRFSAERLKGVDSTLKIQPAELGDSAMYLCASSLRGVQLGEQFFGPGTRLTVL.

The chain joins TRBV20-1 to TRBJ2-7, with 9 bases that match TRBD2. Germline lookup yields CDR1 DFQATT and CDR2 SNEGSKA (reference sequence). This CDR3 comprises 15 residues. V trimming: 1 base; J trimming: 3 bases; junction bases outside the gene matches: 7. The CDR3 DNA is TGCAGTGCTAGAGTTGCGGGAGGGCCCGGCTACGAGCAGTACTTC. Residues: CSARVAGGPGYEQYF.

V usage is TRBV7-3 and J usage is TRBJ2-3; weak D call: TRBD1 (6 bases). Between the trimmed V and J ends, which lost 3 bases and 0 bases, there was a span of 16 bases. From germline, CDR1 is SGHTA and CDR2 FQGTGA. The CDR3 is made up of 17 amino acids. The chain's CDR3 is CASSLRIRGTSTDTQYF. DNA of the CDR3: TGTGCCAGCAGCTTGAGAATCAGGGGTACTAGCACAGATACGCAGTATTTT. The variable domain in full, with the rest retrieved from reference TRBV7-3 and TRBJ2-3, is GAGVSQTPSNKVTEKGKYVELRCDPISGHTALYWYRQSLGQGPEFLIYFQGTGAADDSGLPNDRFFAVRPEGSVSTLKIQRTERGDSAVYLCASSLRIRGTSTDTQYFGPGTRLTVL.

The table lists this clonotype with many counts. V gene TRBV29-1 combines with J gene TRBJ1-5, with no clear D. The CDR3 runs 13 residues. Germline V lookup: CDR1 SQVTM, CDR2 ANQGSEA. V was clipped by 6 bases and J by 2 bases, with 11 bases between them. DNA for the CDR3: TGCAGCGTAACCGACGGGGGCAATCAGCCCCAGCATTTT. Its protein is CSVTDGGNQPQHF.

This sequence joins TRBV3-1 and TRBJ2-1; 12 positions match TRBD2. The length of the CDR3 is 20 residues. Germline loops: CDR1 LGHDT, CDR2 YNNKEL (reference sequence). Trimming at V came to 0 bases and at J to 4 bases, leaving 13 bases not matched to a gene. CDR3 residues: CASSQEPRLAGVIRYNEQFF. The CDR3 nucleotides are TGTGCCAGCAGCCAAGAACCACGACTAGCGGGAGTGATTAGATACAATGAGCAGTTCTTC.

This chain connects TRBV4-3 to TRBJ1-2; TRBD1 matches at 12 bases. The J segment lost 6 bases and the V segment lost 0 bases, leaving 14 bases of the junction unmatched. Germline assignment: CDR1 LGHNA and CDR2 YSLEER. The length of the CDR3 is 19 residues. CDR3 DNA: TGCGCCAGCAGCCAAGACCGACCGGGACAGGGGGCCTTAAGAGATGGCTACACCTTC. It encodes CASSQDRPGQGALRDGYTF.

The chain recombines TRBV7-2 with TRBJ2-1; D might be TRBD1 (7 bases). V lost 4 bases and J lost 4, with 14 bases in between. The CDR3 loop spans 15 amino acids. Germline CDR1 reads SGHTA; CDR2 reads FQGNSA. CDR3 DNA: TGTGCCAGCAGCTACTACAGGGGAGGTTACAATGAGCAGTTCTTC. Protein sequence: CASSYYRGGYNEQFF.

This clonotype was seen at least ten times. The rearrangement joins TRBV24-1 to TRBJ2-1; 14 bases agree with TRBD2. Germline V gene data show CDR1 as KGHDR and CDR2 as SFDVKD. This CDR3 is 20 amino acids long. V dropped 3 bases and J dropped 4; count of bases not matched to a gene: 13. The CDR3 is CATSDTGLAGGPWEYNEQFF. CDR3 DNA sequence: TGTGCCACCAGTGATACCGGACTAGCGGGAGGACCTTGGGAATACAATGAGCAGTTCTTC.

The V and J genes are TRBV7-2 and TRBJ2-1; D not resolved. From germline, CDR1 is SGHTA and CDR2 FQGNSA. The CDR3 loop spans 19 amino acids. With 0 bases removed from V and 7 bases from J, the gap between germline ends came to 25 bases. The CDR3 loop reads CASSLAPSRRLSWENEQFF. Here the CDR3 DNA reads TGTGCCAGCAGCTTAGCCCCGTCGCGGAGACTCTCGTGGGAAAATGAGCAGTTCTTC. The variable domain in full, completed from reference TRBV7-2 and TRBJ2-1, reads GAGVSQSPSNKVTEKGKDVELRCDPISGHTALYWYRQSLGQGLEFLIYFQGNSAPDKSGLPSDRFSAERTGGSVSTLTIQRTQQEDSAVYLCASSLAPSRRLSWENEQFFGPGTRLTVL.

A few counts support this clonotype. V and J are TRBV2 and TRBJ2-5, with unresolved D. Trimming took off 2 bases at V and 5 bases at J, with 6 bases between the two ends. This CDR3 is 12 amino acids long. Germline loops: CDR1 SNHLY, CDR2 FYNNEI. This CDR3 reads CASSENWETQYF. CDR3 DNA: TGTGCCAGCAGTGAAAATTGGGAGACCCAGTACTTC.

The chain links TRBV29-1 to TRBJ1-1, with D unresolved. Trimming removed 4 bases at V and 1 base at J, with 13 bases between. Germline assignment: CDR1 SQVTM and CDR2 ANQGSEA. The CDR3 has 14 residues. The CDR3 loop reads CSVASDIQNTEAFF. The CDR3 region has the DNA TGCAGCGTTGCCTCAGACATACAGAACACTGAAGCTTTCTTT.

The rearrangement uses TRBV14 and TRBJ1-3, with D possibly TRBD1 on 5 matching bases. This CDR3 contains 18 residues. Per germline, CDR1 SGHDN and CDR2 FVKESK. Trimming cost V 0 bases and J 4 bases, with 19 bases left between them. CDR3 residues: CASSQDRGGTGLGNTIYF. DNA for the CDR3: TGTGCCAGCAGCCAAGATCGCGGGGGGACTGGTCTGGGAAACACCATATATTTT.

This clonotype has at least ten counts. The CDR3 loop is CASTSRANDYGYTF. CDR3 coding DNA: TGTGCCAGCACCTCCCGGGCGAACGACTATGGCTACACCTTC. This chain links TRBV12-3 or TRBV12-4 with TRBJ1-2; no reliable D call. The CDR3 consists of 14 residues. V was pared by 7 bases and J by 3 bases, with 15 bases between.

This clonotype was counted between two and nine times. This sequence joins TRBV6-1 and TRBJ2-3, with a possible D match to TRBD1 (5 bases). Between the trimmed V and J ends, which lost 6 bases and 3 bases, there was a span of 10 bases. The CDR3 consists of 13 residues. From germline, CDR1 is MNHNS and CDR2 SASEGT. This chain's CDR3 is CASRQGKTDTQYF. The CDR3 DNA sequence: TGTGCCAGCAGGCAGGGTAAAACAGATACGCAGTATTTT.

The chain has TRBV20-1 and TRBJ1-2; D possibly corresponds to TRBD1 (6 bases). There are 15 residues in the CDR3. Germline CDR1 is DFQATT and CDR2 is SNEGSKA (reference sequence). Trimming stripped 0 bases from V and 5 bases from J, with 16 bases between. As DNA, the CDR3 is TGCAGTGCTAGAGATCGGGACAAGGTACCTTATGGCTACACCTTC. Encoded protein: CSARDRDKVPYGYTF.

This clonotype was seen ten or more times. This chain connects TRBV6-1 to TRBJ2-3; 9 nucleotides agree with TRBD2. The junction had 9 bases not matched to a gene; V was cut back by 6 bases and J by 2 bases. CDR3 length equals 16 residues. From germline, CDR1 is MNHNS and CDR2 SASEGT. The CDR3 DNA reads TGTGCCAGCAGCCACTATGCGGGGGGGACCACAGATACGCAGTATTTT. Its translation: CASSHYAGGTTDTQYF.

In this sample, this clonotype turned up many times. The CDR3 spells CASSLQGQYQPQHF. In DNA form, the CDR3 reads TGTGCCAGCAGCTTACAGGGTCAATATCAGCCCCAGCATTTT. The chain couples TRBV7-2 to TRBJ1-5, with a possible D match to TRBD1 (5 bases). Trimming shortened V by 2 bases and J by 5 bases, and 10 bases separated the two germline ends. The germline gives CDR1 SGHTA, CDR2 FQGNSA. This CDR3 contains 14 residues. Variable domain in full (rest from reference TRBV7-2 and TRBJ1-5): GAGVSQSPSNKVTEKGKDVELRCDPISGHTALYWYRQSLGQGLEFLIYFQGNSAPDKSGLPSDRFSAERTGGSVSTLTIQRTQQEDSAVYLCASSLQGQYQPQHFGDGTRLSIL.

This clonotype was found a few times. This CDR3 is CASTRSGRAMNTGELFF. CDR3 bases: TGCGCCAGCACCCGTAGCGGGAGGGCCATGAACACCGGGGAGCTGTTTTTT. This chain joins TRBV5-1 and TRBJ2-2; TRBD2 matches 11 bases. The junction had 8 bases not matched to a gene; V was cut back by 6 bases and J by 1 base. This CDR3 is 17 amino acids long. The germline CDR1 and CDR2 sequences are SGHRS and YFSETQ.

This clonotype was seen many times. The chain employs TRBV5-8 and TRBJ2-2, with 14 bases matching TRBD2. Per germline, CDR1 SGHTS and CDR2 YDEGEE. The CDR3 runs 16 residues. Unmatched junction bases numbered 4, after V lost 3 bases and J lost 6 bases. Here the CDR3 DNA reads TGTGCCAGCAGCTGGGGGACTAGCGGGAGCCCCGGGGAGCTGTTTTTT. Translation: CASSWGTSGSPGELFF. Filled out from reference TRBV5-8 and TRBJ2-2, the complete variable domain reads EAGVTQSPTHLIKTRGQQATLRCSPISGHTSVYWYQQALGLGLQFLLWYDEGEERNRGNFPPRFSGRQFPNYSSELNVNALELEDSALYLCASSWGTSGSPGELFFGEGSRLTVL.

This chain connects TRBV20-1 to TRBJ2-5, with D unresolved. Trimming removed 6 bases at V and 5 bases at J, with 16 bases between. The CDR3 covers 13 residues. Looked up from germline, CDR1 is DFQATT and CDR2 is SNEGSKA (reference sequence). The CDR3 bases are TGCAGTGCCGACCCACAAGGGAAGGAGACCCAGTACTTC. Encoded protein: CSADPQGKETQYF.

This clonotype was detected ten times or more. This chain connects TRBV28 to TRBJ2-4; D remains unclear. In germline, CDR1 is MDHEN, CDR2 SYDVKM. CDR3 length equals 16 residues. V was cut by 2 bases and J by 0 bases, with 11 bases left in between. CDR3 bases: TGTGCCAGCAGTTTAGACCTCCGGTTAGCCAAAAACATTCAGTACTTC. Amino acids: CASSLDLRLAKNIQYF. Using reference TRBV28 and TRBJ2-4 for the parts outside the CDR3, the full variable domain is DVKVTQSSRYLVKRTGEKVFLECVQDMDHENMFWYRQDPGLGLRLIYFSYDVKMKEKGDIPEGYSVSREKKERFSLILESASTNQTSMYLCASSLDLRLAKNIQYFGAGTRLSVL.

This clonotype was counted only a few times. The V call is TRBV10-3, the J call TRBJ1-1; D not resolved. Germline CDR1 ENHRY, CDR2 SYGVKD. The CDR3 has 14 residues. V gave up 5 bases and J gave up 1 base, with 11 bases separating them. CDR3 sequence: CAISLDAQNTEAFF. The CDR3 DNA follows: TGTGCCATCAGTCTGGACGCCCAGAACACTGAAGCTTTCTTT.

This clonotype was detected only a few times. The chain carries TRBV10-3 and TRBJ2-2; 13 nucleotides match TRBD2. The CDR3 length is 19 residues. V gave up 2 bases and J gave up 1 base; unmatched junction bases: 7. CDR1 and CDR2 from the germline V gene are ENHRY and SYGVKD. This CDR3 is CAISEPPGLAGKNTGELFF. The CDR3, as DNA: TGTGCCATCAGTGAGCCACCGGGACTAGCGGGGAAGAACACCGGGGAGCTGTTTTTT.

This clonotype showed up many times. This chain joins TRBV20-1 and TRBJ2-3; the D gene is possibly TRBD2 (5 bases). V was pared by 6 bases and J by 0 bases, with 16 bases between. Germline V gene sequence: CDR1 DFQATT, CDR2 SNEGSKA (reference sequence). The CDR3 totals 15 residues. The CDR3 DNA follows: TGCAGTGCGGAGGCAGCGATGGGGAGCACAGATACGCAGTATTTT. This translates into CSAEAAMGSTDTQYF.

The chain carries TRBV5-7 and TRBJ2-7; 8 positions agree with TRBD1. TRBV5-7 is sorted into the ORF group, with uncertain function. V shed 3 bases, J shed 2 bases, and the junction held 7 bases outside the gene matches. The CDR3 contains 15 residues. The CDR3 DNA sequence: TGTGCCAGCAGCTACCGGGACAGGATTACCTACGAGCAGTACTTC. Translation gives CASSYRDRITYEQYF.

This chain uses TRBV14 with TRBJ1-4; D not certain. This CDR3 is built from 13 residues. CDR1 is SGHDN, CDR2 FVKESK, per germline. V shed 4 bases and J shed 8 bases, with 11 bases lying between them. The CDR3 is CASSRQRGEKLFF. The DNA for the CDR3 is TGTGCCAGCAGCCGCCAACGTGGGGAAAAACTGTTTTTT.

The chain links TRBV28 to TRBJ2-7; 7 bases map to TRBD2. The length of the CDR3 is 16 residues. V trimming: 2 bases; J trimming: 2 bases; junction bases outside the gene matches: 9. The germline gives CDR1 MDHEN, CDR2 SYDVKM. CDR3 nucleotides: TGTGCCAGCAGTTTACCCCCTTTGGGAGGGACCTACGAGCAGTACTTC. It specifies CASSLPPLGGTYEQYF.

This sequence joins TRBV4-3 and TRBJ2-1; either TRBD1 or TRBD2 may supply D (6 bases each). Per the germline V gene, CDR1 is LGHNA and CDR2 is YSLEER. The CDR3 is 16 residues long. V lost 0 bases to trimming and J lost 3 bases, with 12 bases between them. CDR3 in amino acids: CASSQDSGGLYNEQFF. CDR3 nucleotide sequence: TGCGCCAGCAGCCAAGATTCTGGGGGGCTCTACAATGAGCAGTTCTTC.

This clonotype was detected a few times. The gene calls are TRBV6-5 and TRBJ2-5; TRBD1 might be the D (5 bases). Germline V gives CDR1 MNHEY, CDR2 SVGAGI. The CDR3 contains 14 residues. V was shortened by 0 bases and J by 0 bases, with 5 bases between the two germline ends. As DNA, the CDR3 is TGTGCCAGCAGTTACTCAGGGGACCAAGAGACCCAGTACTTC. It translates to CASSYSGDQETQYF.